The T cell receptor (beta chain) described here comes from a study of T-cell reconstitution after alpha-beta-depleted transplantation in children. Unique molecular identifiers were built into the TCRbeta library. TCRdb re-analysed the PCR reads in MiXCR, keeping a single row per CDR3 protein. The sample records about a million distinct CDR3 sequences, roughly 29% being singletons. Turning to this clonotype: What it binds is not known.

Overall study results and limits: The study reportedly traced alpha-beta T cells about two months after transplant to several hundred expanded graft clones. By one year post-transplant, T-cell counts and diversity largely arose from T cells that were newly produced.

This receptor was obtained from a boy in the first two years of life who had a stem cell transplant for SCID, so the T cells may come from the graft donor. This material consisted of PBMCs, mostly from graft donor cells, taken 360 days after TCRalphabeta/CD19-depleted stem cell transplant.

The CDR3 loop is CASSLPGTGGTGELFF. Here the CDR3 DNA reads TGTGCCAGCAGCCTGCCCGGGACAGGGGGAACCGGGGAGCTGTTTTTT. V and J are TRBV7-9 and TRBJ2-2; 11 bases map to TRBD1. The CDR3 spans 16 residues. Trimming cost V 5 bases and J 5 bases; bases outside gene matches: 7. Germline V gene sequence: CDR1 SEHNR, CDR2 FQNEAQ (reference sequence).